These T cell receptor beta chains were read from a single sample in a study of T cell repertoires in cytomegalovirus infection. TCRdb called the reads again in MiXCR, with one record for every CDR3 protein. The table has about 190,000 distinct CDR3 sequences, about 28% seen once. Sequencing was performed on PBMCs. The receptor set was obtained from a human donor in good health (CMV status not recorded). Some clones in this sample may be carry-over from other donors' samples. Both conserved end residues are part of each CDR3. D genes are given only for firm matches. Some rows mark clone size as missing; the rest say once, few, many or name a class of expanded clone.

NA	few	TRBV9	TRBJ1-1	CASGGTLNTEAFF	TGTGCCAGCGGGGGGACCTTGAACACTGAAGCTTTCTTT
NA	few	TRBV7-9	TRBJ1-6	CASSLVADSDSPLHF	TGTGCCAGCAGCTTAGTAGCGGACTCGGATTCACCCCTCCACTTT
TRBD1	once	TRBV13	TRBJ1-1	CASGKRGGGLAEAFF	TGTGCCAGTGGCAAGAGGGGAGGGGGCCTCGCTGAAGCTTTCTTT
NA	few	TRBV7-8	TRBJ1-1	CASSFRGGYGLDTEAFF	TGTGCCAGCAGCTTCCGCGGAGGGTATGGTTTGGACACTGAAGCTTTCTTT
NA	NA	TRBV11-3	TRBJ2-3	CASSLGAVDTQYF	TGTGCCAGCAGCTTAGGGGCTGTGGATACGCAGTATTTT
NA	once	TRBV29-1	TRBJ1-1	CSVALSSNTEAFF	TGCAGCGTTGCTTTGTCCTCGAACACTGAAGCTTTCTTT
TRBD2	NA	TRBV7-2	TRBJ2-2	CATPWGGANTGELFF	TGTGCCACCCCCTGGGGGGGGGCGAACACCGGGGAGCTGTTTTTT
TRBD1	few	TRBV12-3/TRBV12-4	TRBJ1-2	CASSRQGYGYTF	TGTGCCAGCAGCCGACAGGGCTATGGCTACACCTTC
NA	NA	TRBV7-8	TRBJ1-1	CASSSPGQANTEAFF	TGTGCCAGCAGCTCCCCGGGGCAGGCGAACACTGAAGCTTTCTTT
NA	NA	TRBV5-6	TRBJ2-7	CASSLESGAFYEQYF	TGTGCCAGCAGCTTGGAAAGCGGAGCTTTCTACGAGCAGTACTTC
TRBD2	NA	TRBV2	TRBJ2-3	CASRSPGGGADTQYF	TGTGCCAGCAGGTCCCCTGGCGGGGGGGCAGATACGCAGTATTTT
NA	NA	TRBV5-4	TRBJ1-6	CASSTHRDGYSPLHF	TGTGCCAGCAGCACTCACAGGGATGGGTATTCACCCCTCCACTTT
TRBD2	few	TRBV7-6	TRBJ2-2	CASSSLAGATGELFF	TGTGCCAGCAGCTCCCTAGCGGGGGCCACCGGGGAGCTGTTTTTT
NA	few	TRBV11-3	TRBJ1-1	CASSLDARETGLNTEAFF	TGTGCCAGCAGCTTAGATGCCCGGGAGACAGGACTGAACACTGAAGCTTTCTTT
NA	NA	TRBV29-1	TRBJ1-3	CSVEVGGNTIYF	TGCAGCGTTGAAGTGGGGGGAAACACCATATATTTT
TRBD1	NA	TRBV6-2/TRBV6-3	TRBJ1-6	CASSSGQGSGSPLHF	TGTGCCAGCAGCTCTGGACAGGGTTCGGGTTCACCCCTCCACTTT
TRBD1	few	TRBV5-6	TRBJ2-7	CASSRRAGGIEQYF	TGTGCCAGCAGCCGGCGGGCAGGGGGCATTGAGCAGTACTTC
NA	few	TRBV6-5	TRBJ2-7	CASSQLHEQYF	TGTGCCAGCAGTCAGTTACACGAGCAGTACTTC
NA	NA	TRBV5-1	TRBJ2-1	CASSFSHEQFF	TGCGCCAGCAGCTTTTCGCATGAGCAGTTCTTC
NA	few	TRBV5-4	TRBJ1-2	CASSRELGAGYTF	TGTGCCAGCAGCAGGGAACTGGGGGCGGGCTACACCTTC
NA	NA	TRBV5-1	TRBJ1-4	CASTPRGETYNEKLFF	TGCGCCAGCACCCCTCGAGGGGAGACTTATAATGAAAAACTGTTTTTT
NA	NA	TRBV11-2	TRBJ1-2	CASSPRGSRSRNGYTF	TGTGCCAGCAGCCCTCGGGGGTCCAGAAGTCGGAATGGCTACACCTTC
TRBD2	NA	TRBV20-1	TRBJ2-5	CSAGRASGSQETQYF	TGCAGTGCTGGTAGGGCTAGCGGATCCCAAGAGACCCAGTACTTC
TRBD2	once	TRBV20-1	TRBJ2-1	CSAASGGEARRFF	TGCAGTGCTGCCTCGGGGGGAGAGGCCCGCAGGTTCTTC
TRBD1	once	TRBV15	TRBJ2-1	CATSRDTGQGGLDAQFF	TGTGCCACCAGCAGAGACACGGGACAGGGTGGATTAGACGCGCAGTTCTTC
NA	NA	TRBV10-3	TRBJ2-1	CAISKAGNEQFF	TGTGCCATCAGTAAGGCGGGCAATGAGCAGTTCTTC
NA	NA	TRBV5-6	TRBJ2-2	CASSLTWNTVELFF	TGTGCCAGCAGCTTGACTTGGAACACCGTGGAGCTGTTTTTT
NA	NA	TRBV7-8	TRBJ2-3	CANSTTRQADTQYF	TGTGCCAACAGCACCACGCGGCAGGCAGATACGCAGTATTTT
NA	NA	TRBV2	TRBJ1-2	CASSEGGYTF	TGTGCCAGCAGTGAAGGGGGCTACACCTTC
NA	once	TRBV29-1	TRBJ2-7	CSVEEGVPYEQYF	TGCAGCGTTGAAGAGGGGGTTCCCTACGAGCAGTACTTC
TRBD1	few	TRBV2	TRBJ1-1	CASIDRATNTEAFF	TGTGCCAGCATCGACAGGGCCACGAACACTGAAGCTTTCTTT
TRBD1	NA	TRBV5-7	TRBJ1-1	CASSPSGTGRDLGMKTEAFF	TGTGCCAGCAGCCCCTCCGGGACAGGGCGGGATTTAGGGATGAAGACTGAAGCTTTCTTT
TRBD1	NA	TRBV6-6	TRBJ1-4	CASSSTGVREKLFF	TGTGCCAGCAGTTCGACAGGGGTTAGAGAAAAACTGTTTTTT
TRBD1	few	TRBV5-6	TRBJ2-2	CASCRGRRGELFF	TGTGCCAGTTGCAGGGGGCGCAGGGGGGAGCTGTTTTTT
NA	NA	TRBV6-1	TRBJ2-3	CASSVDRYSTDTQYF	TGTGCCAGCAGTGTTGACCGCTATAGCACAGATACGCAGTATTTT
NA	many	TRBV7-7	TRBJ2-7	CASSLYLGYEQYF	TGTGCTAGCAGCTTATATTTGGGATACGAGCAGTACTTC
TRBD1	NA	TRBV19	TRBJ1-2	CASNPGQTYGYTF	TGTGCCAGTAACCCGGGACAGACCTATGGCTACACCTTC
NA	NA	TRBV11-2	TRBJ1-6	CASSLNSYNSPLHF	TGTGCCAGCAGCTTAAACTCCTATAATTCACCCCTCCACTTT
NA	many	TRBV19	TRBJ2-1	CASSIRDEQFF	TGTGCCAGTAGTATCCGGGATGAGCAGTTCTTC
NA	few	TRBV27	TRBJ2-1	CASSFLPVGAFNEQFF	TGTGCCAGCAGTTTCCTTCCAGTAGGGGCTTTCAATGAGCAGTTCTTC
NA	many	TRBV20-1	TRBJ1-1	CSATGEDLTEAFF	TGCAGTGCTACAGGAGAGGATCTGACTGAAGCTTTCTTT
NA	NA	TRBV29-1	TRBJ2-7	CSVWPDTSYEQYF	TGCAGCGTTTGGCCCGACACCTCCTACGAGCAGTACTTC
TRBD1	many	TRBV12-3/TRBV12-4	TRBJ2-5	CASSSPGQGEETQYF	TGTGCCAGCAGTTCTCCCGGACAGGGGGAAGAGACCCAGTACTTC
NA	NA	TRBV5-1	TRBJ1-1	CASSLEPGRVGSEAFF	TGCGCCAGCAGCTTGGAGCCAGGGAGGGTGGGTTCTGAAGCTTTCTTT
NA	few	TRBV6-2/TRBV6-3	TRBJ2-7	CASSKGSLDSSYEQYF	TGTGCCAGCAGTAAGGGGAGCCTGGACAGTTCCTACGAGCAGTACTTC
TRBD1	few	TRBV12-3/TRBV12-4	TRBJ2-2	CASSKGQLIEELFF	TGTGCCAGCAGTAAGGGACAGCTTATCGAGGAGCTGTTTTTT
NA	NA	TRBV5-1	TRBJ2-7	CASSLGPGSSYEQYF	TGCGCCAGCAGCTTGGGCCCGGGGAGTTCCTACGAGCAGTACTTC
NA	once	TRBV20-1	TRBJ2-1	CSARDISNNEQFF	TGCAGTGCTAGAGATATTAGCAACAATGAGCAGTTCTTC
NA	NA	TRBV4-2	TRBJ2-1	CASSQETGTYNEQFF	TGTGCCAGCAGCCAAGAGACTGGGACCTACAATGAGCAGTTCTTC
NA	NA	TRBV2	TRBJ1-2	CAGTTLRKEGYTF	TGTGCCGGGACTACCCTGCGGAAGGAAGGCTACACCTTC
TRBD1	few	TRBV7-9	TRBJ1-1	CASSSDRGDAFF	TGTGCCAGCAGCTCGGACAGGGGTGATGCTTTCTTT
TRBD1	few	TRBV20-1	TRBJ1-1	CSARGGNPGQGRTEAFF	TGCAGTGCTAGAGGGGGAAATCCGGGACAGGGGAGGACTGAAGCTTTCTTT
NA	NA	TRBV18	TRBJ1-4	CASSPGMGSEKLFF	TGTGCCAGCTCACCAGGGATGGGCAGTGAAAAACTGTTTTTT
NA	NA	TRBV12-3/TRBV12-4	TRBJ1-1	CASSRGQDTEAFF	TGTGCCAGCAGCCGTGGACAAGACACTGAAGCTTTCTTT
TRBD1	NA	TRBV18	TRBJ2-6	CASSPLDRVLSGANVLTF	TGTGCCAGCTCACCACTGGACAGGGTTCTCTCTGGGGCCAACGTCCTGACTTTC
NA	few	TRBV6-2/TRBV6-3	TRBJ2-5	CASSSWSAVQETQYF	TGTGCCAGCAGTTCTTGGTCAGCCGTTCAAGAGACCCAGTACTTC
NA	many	TRBV5-1	TRBJ2-6	CASSDPGPSGANVLTF	TGCGCCAGCAGCGACCCGGGACCGTCTGGGGCCAACGTCCTGACTTTC
TRBD1	NA	TRBV5-4	TRBJ1-1	CASEGQGAKAFF	TGTGCCAGCGAGGGCCAGGGGGCGAAAGCTTTCTTT
NA	NA	TRBV7-2	TRBJ1-2	CASSHRGAVYGYTF	TGTGCCAGCAGCCACCGGGGGGCGGTCTATGGCTACACCTTC
NA	few	TRBV4-1	TRBJ2-2	CASSQEVSDTGELFF	TGCGCCAGCAGCCAAGAAGTAAGCGACACCGGGGAGCTGTTTTTT